The T cell receptor (beta chain) described here comes from a study of blood T cell repertoires in COVID-19 (dated by TCRdb to 2020 to 2021). For the wider study: The collaborator samples originated in the United States, Italy and Spain and spanned the acute and convalescent phases of COVID-19. The prospective study material was composed of cDNA or gDNA derived from T cells, B-cell-depleted T cells, or PBMCs. Subjects who had been exposed to COVID-19, were actively infected with it, or had recovered from it provided the deeply sampled blood TCRbeta repertoires that made up the dataset. The repertoires were released in a freely available public database intended as a resource for research on the immune response to SARS-CoV-2. The samples were drawn from two sources: the first 160 participants of the ongoing ImmuneRACE study, and over 1,000 subjects contributed by 6 global collaborators. Sample metadata almost always included a de-identified subject ID, COVID-19 status, age in years and sex. HLA class I and class II types, where available, came from metadata supplied by the sample provider rather than from assay-based typing. Overall results and qualifications from the work: Clinical and demographic metadata were provided uncurated, with the amount varying by source and participant.

Deletion took 4 bases off V and 5 bases off J, with a span of 12 bases between the germline ends. Reading the germline V gene gives CDR1 MGHDK and CDR2 SYGVNS. The CDR3 runs 14 residues from the cysteine to the phenylalanine. Left in the record is the CDR3 DNA by itself, 42 bases read in frame from the first base. Collaborating institutions collected whole blood in K2EDTA tubes following their own protocols. Collaborator samples were shipped for TCRbeta analysis as frozen whole blood, isolated PBMCs, or DNA extracted from either sample type. TCRbeta CDR3 regions were amplified from genomic DNA using the immunoSEQ Assay, a bias-controlled multiplex PCR. Per the original workflow: The number of nucleated cells in each sample was estimated from the amplification of reference gene primers within the assay. To quantify the absolute abundance of each unique TCRbeta CDR3 rearrangement, sequence reads were collapsed and filtered. For each sample, productive Simpson clonality was calculated as the square root of Simpson's diversity index across productive rearrangements. The immuneACCESS repertoire file appears here via TCRdb, limited to in-frame rearrangements. These files lack a portion of the clones; in checked studies, under half of the deficit traces to unresolved V genes, and the cause of the others is not known. For V, J and clone size, that table is used; D and trimming come from the DNA. Within this sample are 55,000 or so clones, with 85% to 90% of them counted one time only. Clones ranked in the top ten supply around 8.5% of the sample.

Comment on this clone: The clone's antigen remains unknown. One base away there is no much larger clone; base qualities are not given.

The TCR originated in a man aged 55 to 70 with active COVID-19. The rearrangement joined TRBV25-1 to TRBJ1-5; a weak D assignment points to TRBD1 (5 bases agree). The sample consisted of peripheral blood. The sequenced DNA: TGTGCCAGCAGTGGCTCCGGGGGGTATCAGCCCCAGCATTTT. Its protein is CASSGSGGYQPQHF. The full variable domain, with segments outside the CDR3 supplied by the reference TRBV25-1 and TRBJ1-5 proteins, appears as EADIYQTPRYLVIGTGKKITLECSQTMGHDKMYWYQQDPGMELHLIHYSYGVNSTEKGDLSSESTVSRIRTEHFPLTLESARPSHTSQYLCASSGSGGYQPQHFGDGTRLSIL.